Listed here is a single T cell receptor beta chain. Antigen: not known. Measured with immunoSEQ multiplex PCR; TCRdb has only the in-frame clones, and not every one. This sample carries 120,000 or so clones, roughly nine tenths of them seen once, and the ten largest clones take about 14%. The sample belongs to a study of PD-1 blockade in mismatch repair-deficient tumors. Overall study: All were previously treated, progressing patients with eleven to twelve mismatch repair-deficient cancer types. General study points: Tumor-resident clones, often absent from pretreatment blood, expanded after pembrolizumab and then contracted.

Trimming removed 2 bases from V and 7 bases from J; junction bases left unmatched: 10. The CDR3 sequence is 16 residues long. This sample comprised peripheral blood, obtained 44 weeks after starting pembrolizumab. The origin of this receptor is an adult with mismatch repair-deficient cancer. The chain recombines TRBV23-1 with TRBJ1-4; 7 nucleotides match TRBD1. TRBV23-1 is treated as an ORF (open reading frame) with a function not yet certain. CDR3 sequence: CASSQQTGLSGEKLFF. CDR3 sequence (DNA): TGCGCCAGCAGTCAACAGACAGGGTTATCGGGTGAAAAACTGTTTTTT.